These 4 T cell receptor beta chains were sequenced from one sample in a study of blood T cells in healthy people across ages. Through a sample-barcoded 5' primer and a J-beta primer mix, a second PCR was run for about 6 to 11 cycles. Via MiXCR, TCRdb re-called the 5' RACE reads, giving one row per CDR3 protein. This repertoire shows some 920,000 distinct CDR3 sequences, about 51% found once; its top ten account for over 20%. The sequenced sample consisted of blood. Source of these receptors: a woman aged 55 to 70 in good health.

The chain uses TRBV6-1 and TRBJ2-1; either TRBD1 or TRBD2 may supply D (5 bases each). Germline V gene lookup returns CDR1 MNHNS and CDR2 SASEGT. Trimming pared 7 bases from V and 7 bases from J, leaving 26 bases between. The CDR3 is made up of 17 amino acids. CDR3 bases: TGTGCCAGCAACGAGGGGTATGGCGAAAGCACGAGAAATGAGCAGTTCTTC. Translated, it gives CASNEGYGESTRNEQFF.

This clonotype has more than one count but fewer than ten. The chain is built from TRBV27 and TRBJ2-7; D uncertain. V gave up 0 bases and J gave up 1 base, with 7 bases separating them. CDR1 and CDR2 (germline): MNHEY, SMNVEV (reference sequence). This CDR3 region has 14 residues. The CDR3 reads CASSLSFGSYEQYF. DNA for the CDR3: TGTGCCAGCAGTTTATCATTCGGTTCCTACGAGCAGTACTTC.

There are many counts of this clonotype. Here the CDR3 reads CASSRRGQETQYF. CDR3 in DNA: TGTGCCAGCAGCCGAAGAGGCCAAGAGACCCAGTACTTC. V usage is TRBV11-2 and J usage is TRBJ2-5; D gene ambiguous. This CDR3 has 13 residues. Trimming took off 5 bases at V and 1 base at J, with 8 bases between the two ends. Germline loops: CDR1 SGHAT, CDR2 FQNNGV.

The chain carries TRBV6-6 and TRBJ2-1, with TRBD2 matching over 14 bases. V gave up 4 bases and J gave up 3 bases; unmatched junction bases: 5. The CDR3 extends over 17 amino acids. Germline loops: CDR1 MNHNY, CDR2 SVGAGI (reference sequence). CDR3 sequence reads: CASSFPTSGRGYNEQFF. The CDR3 nucleotides read TGTGCCAGCAGTTTTCCGACTAGCGGGAGGGGCTACAATGAGCAGTTCTTC.